These 25 T cell receptor beta chains originate from one sample sequenced in a study of blood T cell repertoires in COVID-19. Here immunoSEQ multiplex PCR was the method, and the copy in TCRdb shows in-frame clones only, minus some. The repertoire includes fewer than 350,000 clones, around 86% of them detected once, and about 3.2% sits in the top ten. Sequences were obtained from peripheral blood. All receptors derive from a woman aged 55-69 years with active or convalescent COVID-19.

The J gene is TRBJ2-2, the V gene TRBV18, with D perhaps matching TRBD2 (6 bases). V lost 6 bases to trimming and J lost 5 bases, with 22 bases between them. Per the germline V gene, CDR1 is KGHSH and CDR2 is LQKENI. The CDR3 covers 17 residues. CDR3 in amino acids: CASSHSEGPGGTGELFF. DNA for the CDR3: TGTGCCAGCTCCCACTCGGAGGGCCCCGGGGGAACCGGGGAGCTGTTTTTT.

V is TRBV10-1 and J is TRBJ2-3; perhaps TRBD2 as D (6 bases). Germline assignment: CDR1 WNHNN and CDR2 SYGVQD (reference sequence). V was trimmed by 2 bases and J by 6 bases, leaving 12 bases between them. The CDR3 sequence is 14 residues long. CDR3 residues: CASSESGGADTQYF. CDR3 sequence (DNA): TGCGCCAGCAGTGAGAGCGGAGGGGCTGATACGCAGTATTTT.

J is TRBJ1-1 and V is TRBV13; 9 bases are shared with TRBD1. CDR3 size: 16 residues. The junction had 12 bases not matched to a gene; V was cut back by 5 bases and J by 5 bases. Germline V gene lookup returns CDR1 PRHDT and CDR2 FYEKMQ (reference sequence). The CDR3 coding sequence is TGTGCCAGCAGCCTAGACAGGGGGTCAATGGGGACTGAAGCTTTCTTT. Its translation is CASSLDRGSMGTEAFF.

V usage is TRBV7-9 and J usage is TRBJ2-2; D may be TRBD2 (6 bases). This CDR3 is 18 amino acids long. V shed 7 bases and J shed 4 bases, with 25 bases lying between them. CDR1 is SEHNR, CDR2 FQNEAQ, per germline (reference sequence). DNA for the CDR3: TGTGCCAGCATGGGCATAGGGACTGCGAGGTTGCCCACCGGGGAGCTGTTTTTT. It specifies CASMGIGTARLPTGELFF.

The J gene is TRBJ2-5, the V gene TRBV2; D gene ambiguous. Per germline, CDR1 SNHLY and CDR2 FYNNEI. The CDR3 extends over 12 amino acids. V dropped 8 bases and J dropped 5 bases, with 12 bases sitting between them. The CDR3 bases are TGTGCCAGCCTCCAGATCCAGGAGACCCAGTACTTC. Translating gives CASLQIQETQYF.

The rearrangement joins TRBV7-9 to TRBJ2-1; 9 bases line up with TRBD1. The CDR3 extends over 15 amino acids. V shed 4 bases, J shed 3 bases, and the junction held 4 bases outside the gene matches. Germline V gene lookup returns CDR1 SEHNR and CDR2 FQNEAQ (reference sequence). CDR3 nucleotide sequence: TGTGCCAGCAGCTCTACAGGGGGCCGCTACAATGAGCAGTTCTTC. It is translated as CASSSTGGRYNEQFF.

This rearrangement joins TRBV3-1 (or the pseudogene TRBV3-2) to TRBJ2-5; TRBD2 aligns across 10 bases. The germline V gene has CDR1 LGHDT and CDR2 YNNKEL (reference sequence). The CDR3 runs to 14 residues. V lost 2 bases to trimming and J lost 5 bases; unmatched junction nucleotides: 2. The CDR3 here is CASSQSGGVETQYF. The CDR3 coding sequence is TGTGCCAGCAGCCAAAGCGGGGGGGTGGAGACCCAGTACTTC.

V is TRBV7-3 and J is TRBJ1-2, with D tentatively TRBD1 (5 bases). The germline V and J ends were trimmed by 2 bases and 5 bases, with 18 bases remaining between them. The CDR3 sequence is 16 residues long. In germline, CDR1 is SGHTA, CDR2 FQGTGA. The CDR3 sequence is CASSLSGGRETYGYTF. For the CDR3, the DNA is TGTGCCAGCAGCTTATCGGGGGGAAGAGAAACGTATGGCTACACCTTC.

This clone came up once. This sequence joins TRBV12-5 and TRBJ1-5; D may be TRBD1 (5 bases). Germline V gene sequence: CDR1 LGHNT, CDR2 FRNRAP. There are 19 residues in the CDR3. V was trimmed by 1 base and J by 0 bases, leaving 19 bases between them. CDR3 residues: CASGLATGTWGNSNQPQHF. CDR3 sequence (DNA): TGTGCTAGTGGTTTGGCAACCGGGACTTGGGGTAATAGCAATCAGCCCCAGCATTTT.

The chain carries TRBV19 and TRBJ2-1; unclear D gene. V was cut by 1 base and J by 3 bases, with 10 bases left in between. Germline V gene data show CDR1 as LNHDA and CDR2 as SQIVND (reference sequence). The CDR3 is 15 amino acids. The CDR3: CASSIGHQNYNEQFF. CDR3 sequence (DNA): TGTGCCAGTAGTATAGGACACCAAAACTACAATGAGCAGTTCTTC.

The DNA for the CDR3 is TGTGCCAGTAGTATCAGGGGACAGCTGATTAATGAAAAACTGTTTTTT. Translation gives CASSIRGQLINEKLFF. The genes are TRBV19 and TRBJ1-4; 7 nucleotides match TRBD1. Germline V CDR1 and CDR2: LNHDA, SQIVND (reference sequence). V lost 3 bases, J lost 4 bases, and 8 bases stayed unmatched. The CDR3 loop spans 16 amino acids.

This chain uses TRBV7-9 with TRBJ1-3; D is ambiguous. Per germline, CDR1 SEHNR and CDR2 FQNEAQ (reference sequence). V was pared by 6 bases and J by 3 bases, with 15 bases between. The CDR3 runs to 15 residues. The CDR3 region is CASSYSTSFGNTIYF. CDR3 nucleotides: TGTGCCAGCAGTTACTCTACCTCCTTTGGAAACACCATATATTTT.

This chain connects TRBV2 to TRBJ2-1, with TRBD2 matching over 9 bases. Germline loops: CDR1 SNHLY, CDR2 FYNNEI. The CDR3 totals 16 residues. Losses at the gene ends were 7 bases for V and 4 bases for J; bases not matched to a gene: 11. This CDR3 is CASTDLSGGTYNEQFF. CDR3 coding DNA: TGTGCCAGCACTGACTTAAGCGGGGGGACATACAATGAGCAGTTCTTC. Based on the CDR3 plus reference TRBV2 and TRBJ2-1, the full variable domain is EPEVTQTPSHQVTQMGQEVILRCVPISNHLYFYWYRQILGQKVEFLVSFYNNEISEKSEIFDDQFSVERPDGSNFTLKIRSTKLEDSAMYFCASTDLSGGTYNEQFFGPGTRLTVL.

The chain carries TRBV18 and TRBJ1-2; D gene uncertain. CDR1 is KGHSH and CDR2 is LQKENI in the germline V gene. Trimming shortened V by 1 base and J by 3 bases, and 6 bases separated the two germline ends. This CDR3 contains 13 residues. CDR3 sequence (DNA): TGTGCCAGCTCACCACTAGAGGACTATGGCTACACCTTC. Translating gives CASSPLEDYGYTF.

The rearrangement uses TRBV7-2 and TRBJ1-6; no clear D. The CDR3 consists of 16 residues. Germline V gives CDR1 SGHTA, CDR2 FQGNSA. Deletions cut 5 bases from V and 1 base from J, with 12 bases between. The CDR3 loop is CASSGRVGSYNSPLHF. For the CDR3, the DNA is TGTGCCAGCAGCGGCCGGGTTGGGTCCTATAATTCACCCCTCCACTTT.

This chain links TRBV5-1 with TRBJ2-3; 8 positions agree with TRBD2. Germline loops: CDR1 SGHRS, CDR2 YFSETQ. The junction had 8 bases not matched to a gene; V was cut back by 1 base and J by 1 base. The CDR3 runs 17 residues. CDR3 sequence: CASSLNQAGAGTDTQYF. CDR3 DNA sequence: TGCGCCAGCAGCTTGAATCAAGCGGGGGCGGGCACAGATACGCAGTATTTT.

The chain combines TRBV9 with TRBJ1-1; D is possibly TRBD1 (5 bases). This CDR3 is built from 16 residues. The germline V and J ends were trimmed by 4 bases and 4 bases, with 20 bases remaining between them. CDR1 is SGDLS, CDR2 YYNGEE, per germline. The CDR3 DNA reads TGTGCCAGCAGCTTCACCTCCGACAGCCCGACCACTGAAGCTTTCTTT. Protein sequence: CASSFTSDSPTTEAFF.

The CDR3 nucleotides read TGTGCCAGCTCACCCTCCCGGGACAGGGGTGGCTACACCTTC. This codes for CASSPSRDRGGYTF. This sequence joins TRBV18 and TRBJ1-2, with 10 bases identical to TRBD1. The germline gives CDR1 KGHSH, CDR2 LQKENI. V shed 3 bases and J 7 bases; nucleotides not matched to a gene: 5. The CDR3 totals 14 residues.

The chain carries TRBV29-1 and TRBJ2-2; 9 nucleotides agree with TRBD1. The V gene end was trimmed by 6 bases and the J gene end by 6 bases; junction bases not matched to a gene: 5. CDR3 size: 13 residues. In germline, CDR1 is SQVTM, CDR2 ANQGSEA. DNA for the CDR3: TGCAGCGTGGGGGGACAGGGCCCCGGGGAGCTGTTTTTT. Protein: CSVGGQGPGELFF.

This rearrangement joins TRBV5-6 to TRBJ2-6, with 8 bases fitting TRBD1. After removal of 4 bases from V and 6 bases from J, the junction contained 6 bases not matched to a gene. The CDR3 has 15 amino acids. The germline CDR1 and CDR2 sequences are SGHDT and YYEEEE. The CDR3 coding sequence is TGTGCCAGCAGCGTGGACAGGGCGGAGGCCAACGTCCTGACTTTC. This gives the protein CASSVDRAEANVLTF.

The chain employs TRBV7-9 and TRBJ2-1; TRBD1 aligns across 7 bases. Germline CDR1 and CDR2: SEHNR and FQNEAQ (reference sequence). This CDR3 region has 19 residues. The junction had 18 bases not matched to a gene; V was cut back by 1 base and J by 6 bases. CDR3 amino acids: CASSLGGGSQRIPFNEQFF. Written as DNA, the CDR3 is TGTGCCAGCAGCTTAGGAGGGGGCAGCCAGCGCATCCCCTTCAATGAGCAGTTCTTC.

V gene TRBV28 combines with J gene TRBJ1-5; D not resolved. CDR3 size: 14 residues. Trimming removed 6 bases at V and 7 bases at J, with 16 bases between. Germline V CDR1 and CDR2: MDHEN, SYDVKM. CDR3 nucleotides: TGTGCCAGCAGACCTCCGGGATCCGGACAGCCCCAGCATTTT. It is translated as CASRPPGSGQPQHF.

The chain links TRBV5-1 to TRBJ1-1; 7 bases align to TRBD1. Germline V gives CDR1 SGHRS, CDR2 YFSETQ. CDR3 length: 15 residues. With 2 bases clipped from V and 4 bases from J, the junction kept 8 bases outside the gene matches. This CDR3 reads CASSLPGQVVTEAFF. CDR3 DNA sequence: TGCGCCAGCAGCTTACCAGGACAGGTGGTCACTGAAGCTTTCTTT. Supplemented by reference TRBV5-1 and TRBJ1-1, the full variable domain reads KAGVTQTPRYLIKTRGQQVTLSCSPISGHRSVSWYQQTPGQGLQFLFEYFSETQRNKGNFPGRFSGRQFSNSRSEMNVSTLELGDSALYLCASSLPGQVVTEAFFGQGTRLTVV.

The J gene is TRBJ1-1, the V gene TRBV18, with 11 bases identical to TRBD1. The germline V gene encodes CDR1 KGHSH and CDR2 LQKENI. The CDR3 runs to 16 residues. V lost 0 bases, J lost 6 bases, and 6 bases stayed unmatched. The CDR3 loop reads CASSPPGTGGGPEAFF. The CDR3 nucleotides are TGTGCCAGCTCACCACCGGGGACAGGGGGGGGTCCTGAAGCTTTCTTT.

Turning to this clone: This specimen includes other DNA sequences encoding the same CDR3. The chain combines TRBV5-1 with TRBJ1-2; weak D call: TRBD1 (5 bases). The germline CDR1 and CDR2 sequences are SGHRS and YFSETQ. The V gene lost 0 bases and the J gene lost 2 bases, with 8 bases spanning the gap. This CDR3 is 14 amino acids long. CDR3 amino acids: CASSLEAGNYGYTF. CDR3 in DNA: TGCGCCAGCAGCTTGGAGGCAGGGAACTATGGCTACACCTTC.